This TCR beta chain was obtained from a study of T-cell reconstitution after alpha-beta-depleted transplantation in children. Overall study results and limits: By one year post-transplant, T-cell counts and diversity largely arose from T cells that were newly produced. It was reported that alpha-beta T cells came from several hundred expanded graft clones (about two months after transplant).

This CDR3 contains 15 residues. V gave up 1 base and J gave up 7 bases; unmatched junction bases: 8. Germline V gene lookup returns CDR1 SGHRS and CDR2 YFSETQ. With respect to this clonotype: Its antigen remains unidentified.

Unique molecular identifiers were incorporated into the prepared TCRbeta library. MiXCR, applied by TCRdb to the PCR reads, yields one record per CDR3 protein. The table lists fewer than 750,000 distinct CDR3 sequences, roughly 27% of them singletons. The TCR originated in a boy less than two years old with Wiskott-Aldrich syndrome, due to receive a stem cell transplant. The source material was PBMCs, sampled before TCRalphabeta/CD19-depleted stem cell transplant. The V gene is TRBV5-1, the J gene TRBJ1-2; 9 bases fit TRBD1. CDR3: CASSLPGQGYGGYTF. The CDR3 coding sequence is TGCGCCAGCAGCTTGCCGGGACAGGGTTATGGTGGCTACACCTTC.